This passage covers 4 T cell receptor beta chains from one sample sequenced in a study of graft-versus-host responses after intestinal transplantation. Their recognized antigens are unknown. Assay: immunoSEQ multiplex PCR; the TCRdb copy retains only in-frame clones and omits some. The data show 100,000 to 130,000 clones, around 90% seen once. Sequencing was performed on unstimulated CD4+ T cells sorted from spleen or lymph node cells, taken before transplant. The receptor set was obtained from a human donor who was the organ donor for an intestinal transplant.

The rearrangement joins TRBV7-2 to TRBJ2-7; 13 bases line up with TRBD2. Germline V CDR1 and CDR2: SGHTA, FQGNSA. The CDR3 has 14 amino acids. V lost 4 bases and J lost 3; bases outside the gene matches: 0. The CDR3: CASSWTSGGYEQYF. The CDR3 nucleotides read TGTGCCAGCAGCTGGACTAGCGGGGGCTACGAGCAGTACTTC.

The V call is TRBV2, the J call TRBJ1-5; 7 bases line up with TRBD1. Germline CDR1 reads SNHLY; CDR2 reads FYNNEI. There are 14 residues in the CDR3. Trimming took 6 bases from V and 4 from J; bases not matched to a gene: 6. The CDR3 protein is CASRERQGNQPQHF. The CDR3 region has the DNA TGTGCCAGCAGGGAGAGACAGGGAAATCAGCCCCAGCATTTT.

The rearrangement uses TRBV7-9 and TRBJ1-5; 11 nucleotides line up with TRBD1. Germline V lookup: CDR1 SEHNR, CDR2 FQNEAQ (reference sequence). Unmatched junction bases numbered 7, after V lost 5 bases and J lost 7 bases. CDR3 length: 15 residues. The CDR3 protein is CASSLGQGARQPQHF. The CDR3 DNA is TGTGCCAGCAGCCTAGGACAGGGGGCAAGACAGCCCCAGCATTTT. Full variable domain (outside the CDR3, taken from reference TRBV7-9 and TRBJ1-5): DTGVSQNPRHKITKRGQNVTFRCDPISEHNRLYWYRQTLGQGPEFLTYFQNEAQLEKSRLLSDRFSAERPKGSFSTLEIQRTEQGDSAMYLCASSLGQGARQPQHFGDGTRLSIL.

The V call is TRBV10-3, the J call TRBJ2-1, with TRBD2 matching over 10 bases. With V trimmed by 6 bases and J by 3 bases, 5 bases remained unmatched. The germline V gene has CDR1 ENHRY and CDR2 SYGVKD. This CDR3 spans 15 amino acids. CDR3 DNA sequence: TGTGCCATCAGACCCGGACTAGCGGACTACAATGAGCAGTTCTTC. Protein: CAIRPGLADYNEQFF.